These T cell receptor beta chains were read from a single sample in a study of T cell clones after liver transplantation. The protocol was immunoSEQ multiplex PCR, while the TCRdb copy is restricted to in-frame clones and leaves out a portion. The repertoire holds around 110,000 clones, 90% seen once, with 0.83% in the top ten. Sample: CD4+ T cells from blood, taken 12 months after liver transplant. The source of these receptors is a human patient who received a liver transplant. Some T cells here may be from the graft donor. CDR3s include the opening cysteine and the closing phenylalanine or tryptophan.

J | V | CDR3
TRBJ2-1 | TRBV29-1 | CSAQGGGWGGRSYNEQFF
TRBJ2-6 | TRBV19 | CASSIRDGDSGANVLTF
TRBJ1-1 | TRBV5-1 | CASSWGSRGLGTEAFF
TRBJ1-5 | TRBV9 | CASSVDQGNQPQHF
TRBJ2-5 | TRBV5-6 | CASGSGSGETQYF
TRBJ1-4 | TRBV15 | CATSREQGNSEKLFF
TRBJ2-7 | TRBV19 | CASSIGGVHYEQYF
TRBJ2-1 | TRBV11-2 | CASSLVRESNEQFF
TRBJ1-1 | TRBV18 | CASSTDRLGNTEAFF
TRBJ2-4 | TRBV11-3 | CASSQADRAKNIQYF
TRBJ2-1 | TRBV29-1 | CSVGLGYNEQFF
TRBJ2-1 | TRBV2 | CASSALRGEQFF
TRBJ1-1 | TRBV14 | CASSSDSMNTEAFF
TRBJ2-2 | TRBV2 | CASSRTENTGELFF
TRBJ2-2 | TRBV7-8 | CASSPQLAGDGRELFF
TRBJ1-1 | TRBV18 | CASSPNLDVEAFF
TRBJ1-5 | TRBV12-5 | CASGLGQPQHF
TRBJ2-7 | TRBV28 | CASSFPHYPTNEQYF
TRBJ2-1 | TRBV19 | CASKGLAGDNEQFF
TRBJ2-1 | TRBV19 | CASSNRGQGRNEQFF
TRBJ1-1 | TRBV29-1 | CSAVGVSGTLNTEAFF
TRBJ2-5 | TRBV11-2 | CASSFRLEGGFQETQYF
TRBJ1-2 | TRBV28 | CATWTGWDYGYTF
TRBJ1-5 | TRBV28 | CASSDSGSNQPQHF
TRBJ1-1 | TRBV2 | CASRTDMNTEAFF
TRBJ1-1 | TRBV27 | CASSLQYMNTEAFF
TRBJ1-1 | TRBV7-9 | CASSWTPDSEAFF
TRBJ2-3 | TRBV9 | CASSPQASGASTDTQYF
TRBJ1-2 | TRBV9 | CASSDGPAGGYTF
TRBJ2-3 | TRBV7-3 | CASSSGSSTDTQYF
TRBJ2-1 | TRBV5-6 | CASTHRSDEGNEQFF
TRBJ2-7 | TRBV7-2 | CASSLRGRGEQYF
TRBJ2-7 | TRBV9 | CASSVGDSPYEQYF
TRBJ1-6 | TRBV29-1 | CSVADNSNSPLHF
TRBJ2-5 | TRBV11-3 | CASSKGQNQETQYF
TRBJ2-1 | TRBV9 | CASSERGLAALGEQFF